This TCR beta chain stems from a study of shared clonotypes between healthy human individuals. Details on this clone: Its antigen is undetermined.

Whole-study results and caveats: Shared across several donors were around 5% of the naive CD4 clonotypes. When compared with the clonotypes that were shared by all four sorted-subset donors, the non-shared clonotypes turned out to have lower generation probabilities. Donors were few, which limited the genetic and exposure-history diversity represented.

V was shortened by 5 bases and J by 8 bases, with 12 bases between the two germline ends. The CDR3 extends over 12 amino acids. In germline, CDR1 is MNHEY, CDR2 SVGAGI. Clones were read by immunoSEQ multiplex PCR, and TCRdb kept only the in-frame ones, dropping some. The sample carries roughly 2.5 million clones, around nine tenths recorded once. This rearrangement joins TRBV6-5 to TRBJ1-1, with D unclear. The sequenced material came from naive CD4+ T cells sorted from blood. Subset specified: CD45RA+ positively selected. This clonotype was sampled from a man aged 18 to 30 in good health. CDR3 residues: CASSLLRKEAFF. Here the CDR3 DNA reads TGTGCCAGCAGTCTCCTCCGGAAAGAAGCTTTCTTT.